This entry lists 20 T cell receptor beta chains sequenced from one sample in a study of blood T cell repertoires in COVID-19. Produced via immunoSEQ multiplex PCR; TCRdb's table is partial and in-frame only. The sample contains some 270,000 clones, approximately 83% of which appear only once. The material sequenced was PBMCs or T cells enriched from blood (not recorded which). The receptors come from a woman in her thirties who had recovered from COVID-19.

The V call is TRBV28, the J call TRBJ2-7; 9 positions match TRBD2. The germline CDR1 and CDR2 sequences are MDHEN and SYDVKM. The CDR3 is 14 amino acids. With 6 bases clipped from V and 3 bases from J, the junction kept 6 bases outside the gene matches. The CDR3 region is CASRWLAGNYEQYF. The CDR3 DNA sequence: TGTGCCAGCAGATGGCTAGCGGGAAACTACGAGCAGTACTTC. Variable domain in full (rest from reference TRBV28 and TRBJ2-7): DVKVTQSSRYLVKRTGEKVFLECVQDMDHENMFWYRQDPGLGLRLIYFSYDVKMKEKGDIPEGYSVSREKKERFSLILESASTNQTSMYLCASRWLAGNYEQYFGPGTRLTVT.

This chain connects TRBV15 to TRBJ2-7; the D gene is possibly TRBD2 (7 bases). Between the trimmed V and J ends, which lost 1 base and 2 bases, there was a span of 18 bases. CDR1 and CDR2 (germline): LNHNV, YYDKDF (reference sequence). The CDR3 has 17 amino acids. The CDR3 DNA reads TGTGCCACCAGCAGAGGAACGGACGGGGGGCCAACCTACGAGCAGTACTTC. It translates to CATSRGTDGGPTYEQYF.

The rearrangement uses TRBV19 and TRBJ1-2; 7 bases match TRBD1. V gave up 5 bases and J gave up 4 bases; unmatched junction bases: 7. CDR1 is LNHDA, CDR2 SQIVND, per germline (reference sequence). The CDR3 spans 14 residues. CDR3 sequence: CASSWDSPGYGYTF. CDR3 nucleotides: TGTGCCAGTAGTTGGGACAGCCCTGGCTATGGCTACACCTTC.

This chain uses TRBV6-4 with TRBJ2-1; 7 bases fit TRBD2. The length of the CDR3 is 15 residues. Per germline, CDR1 MRHNA and CDR2 SNTAGT. J was trimmed by 0 bases and V by 8 bases; bases with no gene match: 7. Here the CDR3 DNA reads TGTGCCAGCGGGGTGGGAGGGAACTCCTACAATGAGCAGTTCTTC. This translates into CASGVGGNSYNEQFF.

The chain is built from TRBV27 and TRBJ2-3; 13 bases line up with TRBD2. V gave up 4 bases and J gave up 6 bases; unmatched junction bases: 7. The germline CDR1 and CDR2 sequences are MNHEY and SMNVEV (reference sequence). This CDR3 is 16 amino acids long. The CDR3 reads CASSWTSGGPADTQYF. As DNA, the CDR3 is TGTGCCAGCAGTTGGACTAGCGGGGGCCCGGCGGATACGCAGTATTTT.

The chain has TRBV29-1 and TRBJ2-7; TRBD2 agrees at 9 bases. This CDR3 is 14 amino acids long. Germline V gene sequence: CDR1 SQVTM, CDR2 ANQGSEA. The V segment lost 4 bases and the J segment 6 bases; nucleotides outside the gene matches: 10. CDR3: CSVALRLADTEQYF. The CDR3 DNA reads as TGCAGCGTTGCTCTGCGACTAGCGGATACCGAGCAGTACTTC.

The V and J genes are TRBV28 and TRBJ1-2; TRBD1 matches at 9 bases. This CDR3 region has 13 residues. Per the germline V gene, CDR1 is MDHEN and CDR2 is SYDVKM. V gave up 8 bases and J gave up 2 bases; unmatched junction bases: 3. Here the CDR3 DNA reads TGTGCCAGCTACGGGACAGGGAACTATGGCTACACCTTC. It yields the protein CASYGTGNYGYTF.

V usage is TRBV9 and J usage is TRBJ2-5, with D unresolved. The CDR3 totals 13 residues. The germline gives CDR1 SGDLS, CDR2 YYNGEE. Trimming took off 1 base at V and 5 bases at J, with 9 bases between the two ends. Here the CDR3 reads CASSVNLRETQYF. Here the CDR3 DNA reads TGTGCCAGCAGCGTAAACCTGAGGGAGACCCAGTACTTC.

The gene calls are TRBV14 and TRBJ2-7; 7 bases are shared with TRBD1. The CDR3 extends over 13 amino acids. Germline values: CDR1 SGHDN, CDR2 FVKESK. After removal of 1 base from V and 12 bases from J, the junction contained 9 bases not matched to a gene. The CDR3 spells CASSQGDSALRYF. For the CDR3, the DNA is TGTGCCAGCAGCCAAGGGGACAGTGCTTTACGGTACTTC.

This clone occurred a few times. The rearrangement uses TRBV19 and TRBJ1-2; D unclear. The CDR3 spans 17 residues. Germline V gives CDR1 LNHDA, CDR2 SQIVND (reference sequence). Deletions cut 6 bases from V and 5 bases from J, with 25 bases between. The CDR3 is CASSTSLQEEGLYGYTF. The CDR3 coding sequence is TGTGCCAGTAGCACCTCCCTGCAGGAAGAGGGTCTTTATGGCTACACCTTC.

The V and J genes are TRBV7-9 and TRBJ1-1, with D unclear. Germline values: CDR1 SEHNR, CDR2 FQNEAQ (reference sequence). The CDR3 extends over 13 amino acids. V was clipped by 1 base and J by 4 bases, with 7 bases between them. CDR3 protein: CASSLDPSTEAFF. The CDR3, as DNA: TGTGCCAGCAGCTTAGACCCGAGCACTGAAGCTTTCTTT.

The chain has TRBV6-5 and TRBJ1-5; D is unclear. CDR3 length: 14 amino acids. V was shortened by 7 bases and J by 0 bases, with 10 bases between the two germline ends. Germline V gives CDR1 MNHEY, CDR2 SVGAGI. This CDR3 is CASMPRVSNQPQHF. DNA of the CDR3: TGTGCCAGCATGCCGCGTGTTAGCAATCAGCCCCAGCATTTT.

The chain recombines TRBV19 with TRBJ2-3; the match to TRBD1 covers 7 bases. This CDR3 contains 13 residues. The ends lost 5 bases at V and 9 bases at J; junction bases unmatched: 8. Germline assignment: CDR1 LNHDA and CDR2 SQIVND (reference sequence). CDR3 in DNA: TGTGCCAGTAGTTCTCTCCGGGACAGAACGCAGTATTTT. Translated: CASSSLRDRTQYF.

V is TRBV5-1 and J is TRBJ2-7, with D possibly being TRBD2 (5 bases). CDR3 length: 14 amino acids. The V end lost 4 bases, the J end lost 5 bases, and 16 bases lay between the germline ends. CDR1 and CDR2 (germline): SGHRS, YFSETQ. CDR3 sequence reads: CASSKGDIGNEQYF. CDR3 nucleotides: TGCGCCAGCAGCAAGGGCGATATCGGGAACGAGCAGTACTTC.

The gene calls are TRBV25-1 and TRBJ2-1; a weak D match, TRBD2 (7 bases). V dropped 1 base and J dropped 10 bases, with 8 bases sitting between them. Germline V gene data show CDR1 as MGHDK and CDR2 as SYGVNS. The CDR3 is 12 residues long. CDR3 sequence (DNA): TGTGCCAGCAGTGAATGGGGGGGCGAGCAGTTCTTC. It encodes CASSEWGGEQFF.

The chain joins TRBV7-8 to TRBJ1-2, with D possibly TRBD1 on 5 matching bases. The germline CDR1 and CDR2 sequences are SGHVS and FQNEAQ. This CDR3 comprises 14 residues. The germline V and J ends were trimmed by 1 base and 5 bases, with 11 bases remaining between them. The DNA of the CDR3 is TGTGCCAGCAGCTTAGAAGTAAAGGGGTATGGCTACACCTTC. Its protein product is CASSLEVKGYGYTF. The variable domain in full, with the rest retrieved from reference TRBV7-8 and TRBJ1-2, is GAGVSQSPRYKVAKRGQDVALRCDPISGHVSLFWYQQALGQGPEFLTYFQNEAQLDKSGLPSDRFFAERPEGSVSTLKIQRTQQEDSAVYLCASSLEVKGYGYTFGSGTRLTVV.

The chain uses TRBV10-3 and TRBJ2-7; maybe TRBD2 (6 bases). V lost 7 bases and J 2 bases, leaving 12 bases between the germline ends. Looked up from germline, CDR1 is ENHRY and CDR2 is SYGVKD. The CDR3 is 13 amino acids. CDR3 in amino acids: CAITSGQTYEQYF. The CDR3 nucleotides are TGTGCCATCACCAGCGGGCAAACCTACGAGCAGTACTTC.

As regards this clone: One junction end does not reproduce the germline sequence, and a read error may be involved. The chain uses TRBV7-8 and TRBJ1-1; D unclear. The CDR3 totals 13 residues. Germline values: CDR1 SGHVS, CDR2 FQNEAQ. CDR3 in DNA: TGTGCCAGCAGCTTAACGGGGAACGCTGAAGCTTTCTTT. Amino acid sequence: CASSLTGNAEAFF.

This clone showed up just once. This chain joins TRBV30 and TRBJ1-4; 8 bases line up with TRBD1. With 2 bases clipped from V and 8 bases from J, the junction kept 7 bases outside the gene matches. CDR3 length equals 14 residues. The germline gives CDR1 GTSNPN, CDR2 SVGIG (reference sequence). For the CDR3, the DNA is TGTGCCTGGAGTCCCGACAGGGGTTGGGAAAAACTGTTTTTT. Protein: CAWSPDRGWEKLFF.

This chain links TRBV14 with TRBJ1-1, with a possible D match to TRBD1 (5 bases). The CDR3 has 13 amino acids. V lost 1 base to trimming and J lost 10 bases, with 13 bases between them. CDR1 is SGHDN, CDR2 FVKESK, per germline. CDR3 nucleotide sequence: TGTGCCAGCAGCCAAGGTCCGCAGGGAACAGCTTTCTTT. As protein: CASSQGPQGTAFF.